One and the same sample provided the 24 T cell receptor beta chains below, sequenced in a study of T cells in Graves' hyperthyroidism and ophthalmopathy. Using RNA transcripts as the source, TCR beta CDR3 regions were amplified. Primed by the HTBI set, a first-round RT-PCR was run on the TCR CDR3. TCRdb ran MiXCR on the multiplex PCR reads and lists one entry per CDR3 protein. The data hold around 300,000 distinct CDR3 sequences, with roughly an eighth observed a single time. Input material: blood. Receptors were obtained from a woman in her forties with Graves' hyperthyroidism.

This clonotype was picked up many times. The chain carries TRBV7-9 and TRBJ2-7, with D hard to call. Germline CDR1 and CDR2: SEHNR and FQNEAQ (reference sequence). CDR3 size: 13 residues. V dropped 4 bases and J dropped 2 bases, with 9 bases sitting between them. The CDR3 loop reads CASSSDGTYEQYF. CDR3 DNA sequence: TGTGCCAGCAGCTCCGACGGTACCTACGAGCAGTACTTC. Using reference TRBV7-9 and TRBJ2-7 for the parts outside the CDR3, the full variable domain is DTGVSQNPRHKITKRGQNVTFRCDPISEHNRLYWYRQTLGQGPEFLTYFQNEAQLEKSRLLSDRFSAERPKGSFSTLEIQRTEQGDSAMYLCASSSDGTYEQYFGPGTRLTVT.

This clonotype was found many times. This rearrangement joins TRBV3-1 to TRBJ1-5; maybe TRBD1 (6 bases). CDR3 length: 14 amino acids. Trimming stripped 4 bases from V and 5 bases from J, with 12 bases between. CDR1 is LGHDT, CDR2 YNNKEL, per germline (reference sequence). The CDR3 nucleotides are TGTGCCAGCAGCCCTCGCCAGGGGCATCAGCCCCAGCATTTT. This gives the protein CASSPRQGHQPQHF.

This clonotype came up once. Given a much more abundant clone one base away, this may be a read error. The chain joins TRBV5-1 to TRBJ2-7; the D gene is possibly TRBD1 (5 bases). The last part of the DNA fits TRBJ2-1 better; the J call may be wrong. Germline CDR1 is SGHRS and CDR2 is YFSETQ. This CDR3 contains 13 residues. The CDR3 region has the DNA TGCGCCAGCAGTTCCAGGGTTTCCTACGAGCAGTTCTTC. Protein sequence: CASSSRVSYEQFF.

The chain is built from TRBV19 and TRBJ1-4; tentative D call: TRBD1 (6 bases). This CDR3 region has 14 residues. Trimming cost V 5 bases and J 11 bases, with 18 bases left between them. The germline V gene encodes CDR1 LNHDA and CDR2 SQIVND (reference sequence). The chain's CDR3 is CASSARTAMRKLFF. CDR3 coding DNA: TGTGCCAGTAGTGCCCGGACAGCTATGAGGAAACTGTTTTTT. Based on the CDR3 plus reference TRBV19 and TRBJ1-4, the full variable domain is DGGITQSPKYLFRKEGQNVTLSCEQNLNHDAMYWYRQDPGQGLRLIYYSQIVNDFQKGDIAEGYSVSREKKESFPLTVTSAQKNPTAFYLCASSARTAMRKLFFGSGTQLSVL.

This clonotype was detected ten times or more. The chain has TRBV20-1 and TRBJ1-2; D unresolved. Trimming left V 6 bases short and J 6 bases short, with 11 bases between. CDR3 length: 11 residues. CDR1 and CDR2 (germline): DFQATT, SNEGSKA (reference sequence). DNA of the CDR3: TGCAGTGCAGATAAAGGAGATGGCTACACCTTC. This encodes CSADKGDGYTF.

As to this clonotype: This may stem from a read error, because a much larger clone lies one nucleotide away. This chain joins TRBV5-6 and TRBJ2-7; the match to TRBD2 covers 13 bases. The better agreement between TRBJ2-1 and the DNA end casts doubt on the J call. CDR1 is SGHDT and CDR2 is YYEEEE in the germline V gene. The CDR3 runs 15 residues. CDR3 region: CASSHGLAGAYEQFF. In DNA, the CDR3 is TGTGCCAGCAGCCACGGACTAGCGGGGGCCTACGAGCAGTTCTTC.

This clonotype was found a few times. A read error is possible here, since a much larger clone lies one base away. The chain recombines TRBV7-2 with TRBJ1-3; TRBD1 might be the D (6 bases). CDR3 length equals 13 residues. Germline V gives CDR1 SGHTA, CDR2 FQGNSA. Here the CDR3 DNA reads TGTGCCAGCAGTTCAGGGGCTGGAAGCACCATATATTTT. It yields the protein CASSSGAGSTIYF.

This clonotype was detected ten times or more. The CDR3 nucleotides read TGTGCCAGCAGCTTACAGTACAATCAGCCCCAGCATTTT. As protein: CASSLQYNQPQHF. The chain links TRBV2 to TRBJ1-5; D unresolved. Germline assignment: CDR1 SNHLY and CDR2 FYNNEI. The length of the CDR3 is 13 residues. V was pared by 6 bases and J by 3 bases, with 9 bases between.

Remarks on this clonotype: A read error may explain this, as a much larger clone is one base away. The rearrangement joins TRBV6-1 to TRBJ1-5; no firm D call. V was clipped by 6 bases and J by 3 bases, with 12 bases between them. The CDR3 consists of 14 residues. Germline V lookup: CDR1 MNHNS, CDR2 SASEGT. The CDR3 coding sequence is TGTGCCAGCAGCCGAAGACAACACAATCAGCCCCAGCATTTT. This codes for CASSRRQHNQPQHF.

The sample holds many counts of this clonotype. This chain connects TRBV19 to TRBJ2-5; D uncertain. This CDR3 spans 11 amino acids. V was pared by 2 bases and J by 5 bases, with 3 bases between. Germline CDR1 LNHDA, CDR2 SQIVND (reference sequence). Here the CDR3 reads CASSISETQYF. CDR3 bases: TGTGCCAGTAGTATATCTGAGACCCAGTACTTC.

In this sample, this clonotype turned up many times. The CDR3: CASNESGGSQETQYF. CDR3 nucleotides: TGTGCCAGCAATGAGAGCGGGGGCTCCCAAGAGACCCAGTACTTC. The gene calls are TRBV6-1 and TRBJ2-5, with 8 bases that match TRBD2. This CDR3 comprises 15 residues. CDR1 is MNHNS, CDR2 SASEGT, per germline. V shed 7 bases and J 1 base; nucleotides not matched to a gene: 8.

This clonotype was counted at least ten times. The CDR3 protein is CASSLVGQGRNEQYF. CDR3 sequence (DNA): TGCGCCAGCAGCTTGGTGGGACAGGGGCGGAACGAGCAGTACTTC. V is TRBV5-1 and J is TRBJ2-7; 10 nucleotides agree with TRBD1. Germline V CDR1 and CDR2: SGHRS, YFSETQ. This CDR3 is built from 15 residues. J lost 5 bases, V lost 0 bases, and 5 bases had no gene match.

This clonotype has a count of ten or more. J is TRBJ2-7 and V is TRBV6-1, with TRBD1 matching over 12 bases. This CDR3 is 14 amino acids long. CDR1 and CDR2 from the germline V gene are MNHNS and SASEGT. Trimming took 5 bases from V and 5 from J; bases not matched to a gene: 4. The CDR3 region has the DNA TGTGCCAGCAGTCGGGACAGGGGGCGGCACGAGCAGTACTTC. The encoded protein is CASSRDRGRHEQYF.

The table lists this clonotype with many counts. The chain couples TRBV3-1 to TRBJ2-2, with D unclear. V was pared by 2 bases and J by 1 base, with 5 bases between. Per germline, CDR1 LGHDT and CDR2 YNNKEL (reference sequence). CDR3 length: 14 amino acids. CDR3 nucleotide sequence: TGTGCCAGCAGCCAAATGGGGAACACCGGGGAGCTGTTTTTT. Residues: CASSQMGNTGELFF.

The rearrangement uses TRBV5-1 and TRBJ2-5; 8 nucleotides line up with TRBD1. Germline CDR1 reads SGHRS; CDR2 reads YFSETQ. V shed 2 bases and J 5 bases; nucleotides not matched to a gene: 5. The CDR3 has 14 residues. CDR3 DNA: TGCGCCAGCAGCTTCTCGGGACAGGTTGAGACCCAGTACTTC. It codes for CASSFSGQVETQYF.

This clonotype came up a few times. CDR3 residues: CASTKGSGGGETQYF. Here the CDR3 DNA reads TGTGCCAGCACCAAGGGGAGCGGAGGGGGAGAGACCCAGTACTTC. The chain is built from TRBV5-4 and TRBJ2-5, with D perhaps assigned TRBD1 or TRBD2 (6 bases each). Germline V gene sequence: CDR1 SGHNT, CDR2 YYREEE (reference sequence). The CDR3 covers 15 residues. Trimming took 6 bases from V and 4 from J, leaving 19 bases between them.

To note about this clonotype: Given a much more abundant clone one base away, this may be a read error. The chain combines TRBV3-1 with TRBJ1-5; 7 positions agree with TRBD1. This CDR3 spans 16 amino acids. CDR1 LGHDT and CDR2 YNNKEL come from the germline V gene (reference sequence). The CDR3: CAGSQSGGSGNQPQHF. The CDR3 coding sequence is TGTGCCGGCAGCCAATCAGGGGGTTCGGGCAATCAGCCCCAGCATTTT.

This clonotype was seen repeatedly, ten times or more. The CDR3 region is CASSTFEGPDTQYF. The CDR3 coding sequence is TGTGCCAGCAGCACGTTCGAGGGCCCAGATACGCAGTATTTT. This chain links TRBV7-9 with TRBJ2-3; maybe TRBD2 (5 bases). The length of the CDR3 is 14 residues. V dropped 5 bases and J dropped 4 bases, with 13 bases sitting between them. In germline, CDR1 is SEHNR, CDR2 FQNEAQ (reference sequence).

This clonotype was counted ten times or more. The rearrangement uses TRBV7-2 and TRBJ2-5, with 7 bases matching TRBD2. There are 14 residues in the CDR3. The germline CDR1 and CDR2 sequences are SGHTA and FQGNSA. V was clipped by 3 bases and J by 2 bases; unmatched bases: 3. CDR3 coding DNA: TGTGCCAGCAGCTTTCAAGCGGGACAAGAGACCCAGTACTTC. It encodes CASSFQAGQETQYF.

This clonotype was counted ten times or more. The chain couples TRBV6-1 to TRBJ1-1, with 10 bases matching TRBD1. With V trimmed by 8 bases and J by 5 bases, 8 bases remained unmatched. The CDR3 runs to 14 residues. Germline CDR1 reads MNHNS; CDR2 reads SASEGT. CDR3 amino acids: CASERDRGKTEAFF. CDR3 DNA sequence: TGTGCCAGCGAAAGGGACAGGGGAAAGACTGAAGCTTTCTTT.

This clonotype occurred many times. The chain employs TRBV12-3 or TRBV12-4 and TRBJ1-3; the D is unclear. Trimming took 8 bases from V and 0 from J, leaving 11 bases between them. This CDR3 spans 14 amino acids. The CDR3 region is CASFLRLSGNTIYF. The CDR3 DNA reads TGTGCCAGCTTCCTTAGACTCTCTGGAAACACCATATATTTT.

The table lists this clonotype with a few counts. The rearrangement links TRBV28 to TRBJ1-1; D unresolved. CDR3 length equals 11 residues. Trimming shortened V by 8 bases and J by 1 base, and 5 bases separated the two germline ends. Germline V gene data show CDR1 as MDHEN and CDR2 as SYDVKM. The CDR3 sequence is CASLANTEAFF. CDR3 sequence (DNA): TGTGCCAGCCTGGCGAACACTGAAGCTTTCTTT.

Notes on this clonotype: At one of its ends the junction is not consistent with the germline gene, which may arise from a read error. J is TRBJ1-4 and V is TRBV11-1, with D hard to call. The germline CDR1 and CDR2 sequences are SGHAT and FQDESV (reference sequence). The CDR3 is made up of 14 amino acids. CDR3 bases: TGCGCCAGCAGCCAATTGTGGGAAGGGGAAAAACTGTTTTTT. Amino acid sequence: CASSQLWEGEKLFF.

This clonotype was counted at least ten times. As DNA, the CDR3 is TGTGCCAGCAGTTTATCCCCATATGGGGGAGAGACCCAGTACTTC. Its translation is CASSLSPYGGETQYF. The chain carries TRBV27 and TRBJ2-5, with D perhaps given as TRBD1 or TRBD2 (5 bases each). Germline CDR1 MNHEY, CDR2 SMNVEV (reference sequence). V gave up 0 bases and J gave up 4 bases, with 12 bases separating them. This CDR3 comprises 15 residues.